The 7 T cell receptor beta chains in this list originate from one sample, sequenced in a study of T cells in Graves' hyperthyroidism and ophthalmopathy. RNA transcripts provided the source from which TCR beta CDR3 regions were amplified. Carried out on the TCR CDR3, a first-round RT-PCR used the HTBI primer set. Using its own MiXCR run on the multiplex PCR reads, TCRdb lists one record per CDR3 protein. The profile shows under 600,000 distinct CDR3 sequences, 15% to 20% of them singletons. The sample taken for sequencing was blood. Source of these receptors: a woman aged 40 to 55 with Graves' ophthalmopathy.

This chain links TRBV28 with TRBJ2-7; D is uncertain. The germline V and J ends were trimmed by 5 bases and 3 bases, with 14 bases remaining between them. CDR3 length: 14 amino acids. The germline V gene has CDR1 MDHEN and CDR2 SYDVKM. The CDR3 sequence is CASSPTPKDYEQYF. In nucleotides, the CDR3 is TGTGCCAGCAGTCCGACTCCGAAGGACTACGAGCAGTACTTC.

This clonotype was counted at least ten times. CDR3 coding DNA: TGTGCCAGCAGCATCAGACAGCTAAATAATTCACCCCTCCACTTT. Translation: CASSIRQLNNSPLHF. V usage is TRBV11-2 and J usage is TRBJ1-6, with a possible D match to TRBD1 (5 bases). Germline V gene lookup returns CDR1 SGHAT and CDR2 FQNNGV. CDR3 length: 15 amino acids. V shed 5 bases and J shed 5 bases, with 13 bases lying between them.

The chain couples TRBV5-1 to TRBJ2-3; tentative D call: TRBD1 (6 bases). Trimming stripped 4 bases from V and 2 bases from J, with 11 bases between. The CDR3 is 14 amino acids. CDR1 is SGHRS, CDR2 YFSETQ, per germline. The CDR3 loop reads CASSPGHPTDTQYF. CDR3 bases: TGCGCCAGCAGCCCGGGACATCCCACAGATACGCAGTATTTT.

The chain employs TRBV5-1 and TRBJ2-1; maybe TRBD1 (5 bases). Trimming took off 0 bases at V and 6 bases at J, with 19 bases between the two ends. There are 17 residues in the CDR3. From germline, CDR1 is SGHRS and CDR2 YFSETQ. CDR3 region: CASSLEASGWPGNEQFF. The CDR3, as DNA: TGCGCCAGCAGCTTGGAAGCGTCAGGGTGGCCGGGCAATGAGCAGTTCTTC.

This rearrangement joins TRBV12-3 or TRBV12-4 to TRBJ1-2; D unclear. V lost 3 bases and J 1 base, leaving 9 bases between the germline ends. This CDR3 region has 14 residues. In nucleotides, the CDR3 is TGTGCCAGCAGTTTCTTCGGCAGTAACTATGGCTACACCTTC. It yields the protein CASSFFGSNYGYTF.

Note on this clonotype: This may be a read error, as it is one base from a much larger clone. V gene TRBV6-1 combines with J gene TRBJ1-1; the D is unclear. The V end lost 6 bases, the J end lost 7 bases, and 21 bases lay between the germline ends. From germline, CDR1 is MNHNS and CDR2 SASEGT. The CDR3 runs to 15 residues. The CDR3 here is CASSLTSPTGDEAFF. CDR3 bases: TGTGCCAGCAGCCTCACATCCCCGACCGGAGATGAAGCTTTCTTT.

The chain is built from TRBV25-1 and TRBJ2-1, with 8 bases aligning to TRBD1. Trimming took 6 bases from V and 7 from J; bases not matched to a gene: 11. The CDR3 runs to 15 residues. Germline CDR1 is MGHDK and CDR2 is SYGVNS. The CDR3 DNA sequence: TGTGCCAGCAGAGACTCAGGAACAGGGGGTAATGAGCAGTTCTTC. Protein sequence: CASRDSGTGGNEQFF.